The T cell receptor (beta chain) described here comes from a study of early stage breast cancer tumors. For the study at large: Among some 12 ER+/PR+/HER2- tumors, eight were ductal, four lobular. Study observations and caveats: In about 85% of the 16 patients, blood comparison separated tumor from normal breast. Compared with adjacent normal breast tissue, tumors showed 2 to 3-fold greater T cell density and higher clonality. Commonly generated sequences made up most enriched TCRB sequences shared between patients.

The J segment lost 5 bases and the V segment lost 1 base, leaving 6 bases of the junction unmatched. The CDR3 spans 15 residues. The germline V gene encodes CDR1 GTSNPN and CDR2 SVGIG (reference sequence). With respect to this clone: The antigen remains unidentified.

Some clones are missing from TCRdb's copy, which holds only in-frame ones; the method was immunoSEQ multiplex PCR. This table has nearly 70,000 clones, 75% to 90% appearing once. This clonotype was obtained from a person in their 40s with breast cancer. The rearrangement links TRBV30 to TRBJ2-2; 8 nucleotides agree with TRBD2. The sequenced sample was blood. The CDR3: CAWSGGRMLTGELFF. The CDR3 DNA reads TGTGCCTGGAGTGGCGGGAGGATGTTGACCGGGGAGCTGTTTTTT.